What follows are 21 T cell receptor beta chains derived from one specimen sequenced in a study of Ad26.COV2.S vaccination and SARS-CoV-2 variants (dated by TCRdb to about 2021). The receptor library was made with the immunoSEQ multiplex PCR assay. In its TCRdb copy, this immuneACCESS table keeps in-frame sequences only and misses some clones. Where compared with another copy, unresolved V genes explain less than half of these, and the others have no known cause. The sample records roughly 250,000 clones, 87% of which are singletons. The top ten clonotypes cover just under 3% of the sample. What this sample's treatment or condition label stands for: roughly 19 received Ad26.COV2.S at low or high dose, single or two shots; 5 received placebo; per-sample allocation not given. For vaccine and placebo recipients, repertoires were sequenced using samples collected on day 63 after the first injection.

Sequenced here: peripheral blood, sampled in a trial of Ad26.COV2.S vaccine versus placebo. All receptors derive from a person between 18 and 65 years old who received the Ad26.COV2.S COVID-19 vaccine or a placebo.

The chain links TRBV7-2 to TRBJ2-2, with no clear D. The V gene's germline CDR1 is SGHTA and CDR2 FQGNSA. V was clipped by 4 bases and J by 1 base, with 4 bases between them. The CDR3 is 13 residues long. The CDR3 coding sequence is TGTGCCAGCAGCTGGATGAACACCGGGGAGCTGTTTTTT. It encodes CASSWMNTGELFF.

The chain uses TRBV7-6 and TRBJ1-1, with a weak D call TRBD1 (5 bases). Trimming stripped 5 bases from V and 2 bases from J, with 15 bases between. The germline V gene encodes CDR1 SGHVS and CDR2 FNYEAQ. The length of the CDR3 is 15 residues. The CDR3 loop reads CASSPNWGGNTEAFF. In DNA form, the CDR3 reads TGTGCCAGCAGCCCCAACTGGGGGGGAAACACTGAAGCTTTCTTT.

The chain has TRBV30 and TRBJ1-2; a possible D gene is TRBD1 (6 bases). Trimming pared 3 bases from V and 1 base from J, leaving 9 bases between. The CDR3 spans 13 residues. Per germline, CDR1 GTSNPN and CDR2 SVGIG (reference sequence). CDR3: CAWSGQFNYGYTF. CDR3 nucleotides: TGTGCCTGGAGCGGACAGTTTAACTATGGCTACACCTTC.

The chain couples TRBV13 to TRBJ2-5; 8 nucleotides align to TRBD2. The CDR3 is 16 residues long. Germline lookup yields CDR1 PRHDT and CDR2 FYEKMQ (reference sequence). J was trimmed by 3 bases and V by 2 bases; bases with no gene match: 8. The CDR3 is CASSLSGGAREETQYF. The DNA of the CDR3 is TGTGCCAGCAGCTTAAGCGGGGGCGCGAGGGAAGAGACCCAGTACTTC.

The CDR3 DNA reads as TGCGCCAGCAGCTTTCCGCGCGGGGAGCTGTTTTTT. Its translation is CASSFPRGELFF. V gene TRBV5-1 combines with J gene TRBJ2-2; D remains unclear. The CDR3 covers 12 residues. Trimming cost V 2 bases and J 7 bases, with 6 bases left between them. From germline, CDR1 is SGHRS and CDR2 YFSETQ.

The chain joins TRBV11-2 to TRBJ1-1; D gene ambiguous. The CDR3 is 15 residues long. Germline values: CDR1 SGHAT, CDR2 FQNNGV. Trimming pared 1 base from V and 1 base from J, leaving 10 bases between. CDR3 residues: CASSLALKENTEAFF. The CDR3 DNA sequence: TGTGCCAGCAGCTTAGCCTTAAAAGAGAACACTGAAGCTTTCTTT.

The CDR3 is CASSGRGISYGYTF. For the CDR3, the DNA is TGTGCCAGCAGTGGCAGGGGGATCAGCTATGGCTACACCTTC. The chain combines TRBV6-2 or TRBV6-3 with TRBJ1-2, with 7 bases identical to TRBD1. Germline assignment: CDR1 MNHEY and CDR2 SVGEGT. Trimming took 5 bases from V and 4 from J; bases not matched to a gene: 7. The CDR3 sequence is 14 residues long.

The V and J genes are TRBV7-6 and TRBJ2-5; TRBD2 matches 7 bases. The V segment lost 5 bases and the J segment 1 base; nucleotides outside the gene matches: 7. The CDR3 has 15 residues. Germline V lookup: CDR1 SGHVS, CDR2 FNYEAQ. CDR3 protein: CASSRILAAQETQYF. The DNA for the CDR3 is TGTGCCAGCAGCCGAATCCTAGCGGCCCAAGAGACCCAGTACTTC.

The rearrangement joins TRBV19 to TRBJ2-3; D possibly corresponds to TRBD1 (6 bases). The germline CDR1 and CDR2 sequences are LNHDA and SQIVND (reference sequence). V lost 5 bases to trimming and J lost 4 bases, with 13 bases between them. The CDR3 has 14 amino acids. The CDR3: CASSPRQVADTQYF. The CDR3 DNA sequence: TGTGCCAGTAGTCCCCGACAGGTCGCAGATACGCAGTATTTT. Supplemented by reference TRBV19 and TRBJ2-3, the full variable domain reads DGGITQSPKYLFRKEGQNVTLSCEQNLNHDAMYWYRQDPGQGLRLIYYSQIVNDFQKGDIAEGYSVSREKKESFPLTVTSAQKNPTAFYLCASSPRQVADTQYFGPGTRLTVL.

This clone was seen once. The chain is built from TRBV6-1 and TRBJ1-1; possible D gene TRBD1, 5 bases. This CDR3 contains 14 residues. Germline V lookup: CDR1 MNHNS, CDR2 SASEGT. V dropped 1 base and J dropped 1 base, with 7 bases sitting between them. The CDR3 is CASSEGDGNTEAFF. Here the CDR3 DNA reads TGTGCCAGCAGTGAAGGGGACGGGAACACTGAAGCTTTCTTT.

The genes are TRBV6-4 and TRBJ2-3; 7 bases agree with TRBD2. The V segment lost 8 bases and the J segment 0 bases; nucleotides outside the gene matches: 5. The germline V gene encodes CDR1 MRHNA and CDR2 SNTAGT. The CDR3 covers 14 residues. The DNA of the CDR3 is TGTGCCAGCGCAGATAGCGGGAGCACAGATACGCAGTATTTT. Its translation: CASADSGSTDTQYF.

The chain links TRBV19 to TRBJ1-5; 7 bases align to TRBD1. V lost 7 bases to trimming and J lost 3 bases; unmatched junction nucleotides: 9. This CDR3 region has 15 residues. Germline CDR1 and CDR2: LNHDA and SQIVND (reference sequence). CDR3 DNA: TGTGCCAGTAAGGGGACAGCTCTCCCCAATCAGCCCCAGCATTTT. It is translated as CASKGTALPNQPQHF. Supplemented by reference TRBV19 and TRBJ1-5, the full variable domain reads DGGITQSPKYLFRKEGQNVTLSCEQNLNHDAMYWYRQDPGQGLRLIYYSQIVNDFQKGDIAEGYSVSREKKESFPLTVTSAQKNPTAFYLCASKGTALPNQPQHFGDGTRLSIL.

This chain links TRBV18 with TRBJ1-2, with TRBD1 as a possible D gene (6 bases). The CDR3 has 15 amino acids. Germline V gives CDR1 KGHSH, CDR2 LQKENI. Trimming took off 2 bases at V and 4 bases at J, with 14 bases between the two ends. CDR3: CASSPRQEGPYGYTF. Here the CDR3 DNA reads TGTGCCAGCTCACCAAGACAGGAGGGACCCTATGGCTACACCTTC.

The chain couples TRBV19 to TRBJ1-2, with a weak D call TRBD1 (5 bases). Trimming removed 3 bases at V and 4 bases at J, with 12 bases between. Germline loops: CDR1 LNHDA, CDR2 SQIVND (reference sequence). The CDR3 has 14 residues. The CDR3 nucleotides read TGTGCCAGTAGTATCGCCGGGGGGTCCTATGGCTACACCTTC. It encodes CASSIAGGSYGYTF.

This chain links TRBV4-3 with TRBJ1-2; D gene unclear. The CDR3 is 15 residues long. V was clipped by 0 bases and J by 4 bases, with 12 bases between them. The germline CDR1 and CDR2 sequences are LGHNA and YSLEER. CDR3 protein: CASSQDQAAGYGYTF. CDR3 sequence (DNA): TGCGCCAGCAGCCAAGATCAGGCAGCCGGCTATGGCTACACCTTC.

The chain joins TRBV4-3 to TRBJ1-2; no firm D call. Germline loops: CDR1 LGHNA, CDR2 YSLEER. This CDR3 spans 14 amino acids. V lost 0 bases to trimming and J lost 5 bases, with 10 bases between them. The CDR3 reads CASSQEGRRYGYTF. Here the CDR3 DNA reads TGCGCCAGCAGCCAAGAGGGCAGACGGTATGGCTACACCTTC.

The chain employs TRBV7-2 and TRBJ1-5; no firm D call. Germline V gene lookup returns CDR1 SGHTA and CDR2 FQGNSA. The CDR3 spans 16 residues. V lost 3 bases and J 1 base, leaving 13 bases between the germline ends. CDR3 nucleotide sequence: TGTGCCAGCAGCTTGAATGGCCGTTCGAGCAATCAGCCCCAGCATTTT. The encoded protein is CASSLNGRSSNQPQHF.

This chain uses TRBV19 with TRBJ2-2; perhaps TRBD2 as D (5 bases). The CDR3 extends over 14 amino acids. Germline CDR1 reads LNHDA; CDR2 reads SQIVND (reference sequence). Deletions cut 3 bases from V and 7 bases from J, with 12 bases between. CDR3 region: CASSIGAGNGELFF. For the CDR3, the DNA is TGTGCCAGTAGTATCGGCGCGGGTAACGGGGAGCTGTTTTTT.

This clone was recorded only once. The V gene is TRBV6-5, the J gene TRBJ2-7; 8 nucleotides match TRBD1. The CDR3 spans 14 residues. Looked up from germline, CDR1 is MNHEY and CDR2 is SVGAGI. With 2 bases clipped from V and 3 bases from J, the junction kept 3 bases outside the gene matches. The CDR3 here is CASSYAGTGYEQYV. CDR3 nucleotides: TGTGCCAGCAGTTACGCCGGGACAGGCTACGAGCAGTACGTC.

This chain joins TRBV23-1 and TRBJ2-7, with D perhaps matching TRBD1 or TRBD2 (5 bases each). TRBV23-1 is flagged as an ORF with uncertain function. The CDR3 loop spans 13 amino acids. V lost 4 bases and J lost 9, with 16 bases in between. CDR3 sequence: CASSLGRVGGQYV. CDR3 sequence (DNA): TGCGCCAGCAGTCTCGGACGGGTTGGGGGGCAGTACGTC.

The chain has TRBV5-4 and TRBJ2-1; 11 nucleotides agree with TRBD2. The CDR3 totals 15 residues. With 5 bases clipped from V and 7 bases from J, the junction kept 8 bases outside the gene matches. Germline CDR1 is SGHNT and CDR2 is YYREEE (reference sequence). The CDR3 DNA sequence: TGTGCCAGCAGTTACAGACTAGCGGGACTTAATGAGCAGTTCTTC. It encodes CASSYRLAGLNEQFF.